This is a list of T cell receptor beta chains from one sample in a study of blood T cell repertoires in COVID-19. TCRdb's table, derived via immunoSEQ multiplex PCR, lists solely in-frame clones and lacks some. The data show 250,000 to 350,000 clones, with about nine tenths seen just once and under 3.5% held by the top ten. Sequencing used peripheral blood. All receptors come from a woman younger than 45 with active or convalescent COVID-19. Each CDR3 is given with its conserved first and last residue. D genes are given only for firm matches. Not all rows give a size; the values are once, few, many and, for expanded clones, a class.

D gene,clone size,J gene,V gene,CDR3 DNA,CDR3 protein
TRBD1,.,TRBJ1-2,TRBV25-1,TGTGCCAGCAGTGGGGGACAGGGCGGCTATGGCTACACCTTC,CASSGGQGGYGYTF
.,.,TRBJ2-3,TRBV10-3,TGTGCCATCAGTGTTGGGGCCTTAGGAGATACGCAGTATTTT,CAISVGALGDTQYF
.,.,TRBJ1-6,TRBV7-2,TGTGCCAGCAGCTTAGTATCAGCGTATAATTCACCCCTCCACTTT,CASSLVSAYNSPLHF
TRBD1,.,TRBJ2-3,TRBV2,TGTGCCAGCAGTTTACAGGGGGCCCAAGATACGCAGTATTTT,CASSLQGAQDTQYF
.,once,TRBJ1-1,TRBV18,TGTGCCAGCTCACCTCTACTGAACACTGAAGCTTTCTTT,CASSPLLNTEAFF
TRBD2,.,TRBJ2-7,TRBV18,TGTGCCAGTTCACCAGGTGCTAGCGGGGTTCCGTGGTCCTACGAGCAGTACTTC,CASSPGASGVPWSYEQYF
.,.,TRBJ1-2,TRBV21-1,TGTGCCTCGGAGGCCCGGGGACAGGGTCAGTGTGCTGGCTACACCTTC,CASEARGQGQCAGYTF
TRBD1,.,TRBJ1-3,TRBV6-6,TGTGCCAGCAGTCCTACAGGGGGTCTTCTTGAGGGGTCTGGAAACACCATATATTTT,CASSPTGGLLEGSGNTIYF
TRBD2,.,TRBJ2-2,TRBV11-3,TGTGCCAGCAGCCCCAAGACTAGCGGGGGGGCCATAACCGGGGAGCTGTTTTTT,CASSPKTSGGAITGELFF
TRBD1,.,TRBJ1-2,TRBV7-9,TGTGCCAGCAGCACCGCGGGACAGAGCGAGACTAACTATGGCTACACCTTC,CASSTAGQSETNYGYTF
.,.,TRBJ1-2,TRBV7-2,TGTGCCAGCAGCTTAGTTGGGCAAGTCATAAGCACCTTC,CASSLVGQVISTF
.,.,TRBJ1-5,TRBV19,TGTGCCAGTAGTATCGTGGTCGGGGGCAATCAGCCCCAGCATTTT,CASSIVVGGNQPQHF
.,few,TRBJ1-5,TRBV19,TGTGCCAGTAGTATAAGGGGAGGTGGAAACGGCAATCAGCCCCAGCATTTT,CASSIRGGGNGNQPQHF
TRBD2,.,TRBJ2-3,TRBV19,TGTGCCAGTGCCCCGCGGGGCGGGGGGCAGGATACGCAGTATTTT,CASAPRGGGQDTQYF
TRBD1,.,TRBJ1-4,TRBV5-1,TGCGCCAGCAGCTTGGTCGACAGGGCTGAAAAACTGTTTTTT,CASSLVDRAEKLFF
.,.,TRBJ1-2,TRBV29-1,TGCAGCGTTGAACCGACGGTGAGGGAAGGCTACACCTTC,CSVEPTVREGYTF
.,.,TRBJ2-7,TRBV4-3,TGCGCCAGCAGCCAAGATCTCGGCTACGAGCAGTACTTC,CASSQDLGYEQYF
TRBD2,once,TRBJ2-1,TRBV9,TGTGCCAGCAGCGTTCAACCCTGGCGGGGGTCCTACAATGAGCAGTTCTTC,CASSVQPWRGSYNEQFF
.,.,TRBJ2-1,TRBV30,TGTGCCTGGAAGGTCGGTTTCACAGAATCTTTCAATGAGCAGTTCTTC,CAWKVGFTESFNEQFF
.,.,TRBJ1-4,TRBV28,TGTGCCAGCAGCCAACCATTCCGGCAGGCGACCTTTGTCCGTAATGAAAAACTGTTTTTT,CASSQPFRQATFVRNEKLFF
.,.,TRBJ2-2,TRBV9,TGTGCCAGCAGCCCAGAGGGTCACACCGGGGAGCTGTTTTTT,CASSPEGHTGELFF
.,.,TRBJ1-4,TRBV28,TGTGCCAGCAGTCCCGGACGGAGGAAGGAAAAACTGTTTTTT,CASSPGRRKEKLFF
.,.,TRBJ2-7,TRBV5-1,TGCGCCAGCAGCTGGGAAGCGGGTCGGAGCTCCTACGAGCAGTACTTC,CASSWEAGRSSYEQYF
.,.,TRBJ2-5,TRBV27,TGTGCCAGCAGTTTACCCGGAAGCGGTCAAGAGACCCAGTACTTC,CASSLPGSGQETQYF
TRBD1,.,TRBJ1-1,TRBV5-4,TGTGCCAGCAGCTTGGGACAGGGTCGGGGCACTGAAGCTTTCTTT,CASSLGQGRGTEAFF
.,.,TRBJ2-7,TRBV19,TGTGCCAGTAGGGTTTTGACAGATTCCTACGAGCAGTACTTC,CASRVLTDSYEQYF
TRBD2,.,TRBJ2-1,TRBV6-2/TRBV6-3,TGTGCCAGCAGTTCGGGGGGAAGGCTCTACAATGAGCAGTTCTTC,CASSSGGRLYNEQFF
TRBD1,.,TRBJ1-6,TRBV28,TGTGCCAGCAGTTTAGGACAGGGAAGTTCACCCCTCCACTTT,CASSLGQGSSPLHF
.,.,TRBJ1-2,TRBV7-2,TGTGCCCCCCTTGCCGAGGACAGCCCGTCCCTTACCTTC,CAPLAEDSPSLTF
.,.,TRBJ1-4,TRBV5-5,TGTGCCAGCAGCTTGAGAAGGGAGGAAAAACTGTTTTTT,CASSLRREEKLFF
TRBD1,few,TRBJ1-4,TRBV2,TGTGCCAGCAGGGTTTACAGGGGTACTAATGAAAAACTGTTTTTT,CASRVYRGTNEKLFF
TRBD1,once,TRBJ1-2,TRBV28,TGTGCCAGCAGTTCCACAGGACAGGGGAACTATGGCTACACCTTC,CASSSTGQGNYGYTF
TRBD1,.,TRBJ2-7,TRBV19,TGTGCCAGTAGTATAGTCGTGGGACAGGCGTACGAGCAGTACTTC,CASSIVVGQAYEQYF
.,.,TRBJ1-4,TRBV7-2,TGTGCCAGCAGCACCGGGACGCAGGGGGAAAAACTGTTTTTT,CASSTGTQGEKLFF
.,.,TRBJ1-5,TRBV19,TGTGCCAGTAGTATCGCAGGGTGGAATCAGCCCCAGCATTTT,CASSIAGWNQPQHF
.,.,TRBJ2-7,TRBV28,TGTGCCAGCAGTCCCGGAGGGGTGGGTTCCTACGAGCAGTACTTC,CASSPGGVGSYEQYF
TRBD1,.,TRBJ1-2,TRBV6-5,TGTGCCACCCTTGCGGGGGGACAGGGCCACTATGGCTACACCTTC,CATLAGGQGHYGYTF
.,once,TRBJ2-1,TRBV6-5,TGTGCCAGCACCCCTTCGGAGGGATTCCCCAATGAGCAGTTCTTC,CASTPSEGFPNEQFF
.,once,TRBJ2-4,TRBV6-5,TGTGCCAGCAGATGGCAAAACATTCAGTACTTC,CASRWQNIQYF
TRBD1,.,TRBJ1-2,TRBV6-6,TGTGCCAGCAGTCCCCGGACAGGGGCTTCGGGAGACTATGGCTACACCTTC,CASSPRTGASGDYGYTF
.,.,TRBJ1-5,TRBV5-8,TGTGCCAGCAGCAAAGGACAGTATAGCAATCAGCCCCAGCATTTT,CASSKGQYSNQPQHF
.,once,TRBJ2-2,TRBV5-1,TGCGCCAGCAGCTTGGATCCGTCGGGGGGCGCACGCGGGGAGCTGTTTTTT,CASSLDPSGGARGELFF
.,once,TRBJ2-7,TRBV10-3,TGTGCCATCAGTGAGAGGGGGTACGAGCAGTACTTC,CAISERGYEQYF
.,.,TRBJ1-4,TRBV7-9,TGTGCCAGCAGCTCGCGGGGTACGGAAGAAAAACTGTTTTTT,CASSSRGTEEKLFF